These 2 T cell receptor beta chains share one sample of origin, sequenced in a study of blood T cell repertoires in COVID-19 (dated by TCRdb to between 2020 and 2021). The method was the immunoSEQ multiplex PCR assay. This immuneACCESS table, as held by TCRdb, lists in-frame sequences with V and J called but not all clones. Of the missing ones, under half trace to an unresolved V gene in checked studies; the others have no known cause. For this sample the table gives 270,000 or so clones, of which 81% were detected only once. Roughly 2.9% of the sample comes from the top ten. The material sequenced was peripheral blood. Source of these receptors: a woman aged 55-75 years with active or convalescent COVID-19.

The V call is TRBV11-2, the J call TRBJ1-2; D remains unclear. CDR3 length equals 12 residues. The germline V and J ends were trimmed by 5 bases and 5 bases, with 9 bases remaining between them. Germline assignment: CDR1 SGHAT and CDR2 FQNNGV. The CDR3 DNA follows: TGTGCCAGCAGCGAAGGCGGATATGGCTACACCTTC. Translated: CASSEGGYGYTF.

V is TRBV28 and J is TRBJ2-7, with TRBD2 matching over 8 bases. Losses at the gene ends were 1 base for V and 0 bases for J; bases not matched to a gene: 8. The germline V gene has CDR1 MDHEN and CDR2 SYDVKM. CDR3 size: 17 residues. CDR3 coding DNA: TGTGCCAGCAGTTTATACCGGGGGGGGGCTCGCTCCTACGAGCAGTACTTC. This translates into CASSLYRGGARSYEQYF. The whole variable domain, filled in from reference TRBV28 and TRBJ2-7, reads DVKVTQSSRYLVKRTGEKVFLECVQDMDHENMFWYRQDPGLGLRLIYFSYDVKMKEKGDIPEGYSVSREKKERFSLILESASTNQTSMYLCASSLYRGGARSYEQYFGPGTRLTVT.